This T cell receptor (beta chain) was identified in a study of long-term antiretroviral therapy in people with HIV (dated by TCRdb to 2022 to 2024). Notes on the research overall: Collection of the earliest samples took place about a decade ahead of the 2015 WHO recommendation for immediate ART, at a time when ART was typically delayed until CD4 counts fell. The cohort contributed about 180 cryopreserved PBMC samples from a few dozen adults with confirmed HIV infection, collected serially over a mean of approximately six years (range 1-12). About 35% of the 30 participants with HIV were female. No cross-contamination during QIAcube processing was seen in test extractions of a monoclonal T-cell line run alongside about 33 polyclonal samples. A retrospective serial study tested whether ART initiation and durable HIV suppression were associated with changes in peripheral blood TRB repertoire composition and diversity.

To be included, a participant needed at least one PBMC sample from before ART initiation plus at least two post-ART samples. Treatment was received in the United States of America by all participants with HIV. Before DNA extraction, cryopreserved samples of roughly 0.9-11 million PBMC were thawed and then washed. At the time of the earliest PBMC sample, participants with HIV were aged between roughly 23 and 60 years. Each participant contributed PBMC samples from 1-4 timepoints before ART initiation and 2-8 timepoints after ART initiation, with a median of 7 samples. Serial HIV viral load, CD4+ T-cell count, ART history and demographic data were obtained for every participant. A Qiagen kit on a QIAcube was used to extract genomic DNA from unsorted PBMC, with samples processed in batches of 12. On this clone: This receptor's antigen is unknown. No base quality information exists; no much larger clone differs at one position.

What the authors observed across the whole study: Samples dated from the mid-2000s to the late 2010s, and the ART regimens used may be less effective than current ones. No data were available on ART adherence, viral resistance or therapy changes, limiting inferences about post-ART repertoire changes. A significant increase in TRB diversity was found to be associated with ART initiation, although TRB diversity was observed to remain significantly below that of transplant donor controls even after long-term ART. At every time point, the repertoire was dominated by expanded TRB clones first identified before ART initiation, although this dominance fluctuated and, in many PLHIV, declined after ART. Because pre-ART samples had limited cell numbers, profiling was done on unsorted PBMC rather than on sorted CD4+ and CD8+ T cells. Since PBMC availability was limited, sequencing covered only the TCR beta chain, with no alpha chain pairing. CDR3 length ranges in HIV repertoires were narrower than in controls, and network structure suggested an antigen-experienced repertoire with only a slight naive shift after ART.

The immunoSEQ hsTCRB v3.0 assay was used at survey level resolution to sequence the TRB variable region. A depth of about 40,000-50,000 T-cell genomes per sample was targeted for TRB sequencing. TRB libraries were pooled and sequenced on an Illumina MiSeq using a v3 150-cycle kit. As for the original processing: Repertoire analysis ran in R within a reproducible Nextflow workflow covering QC, data transformation and analysis. LymphoSeq2, an R package for exploring AIRR-Seq data, was used to implement custom analyses. A handful of samples that produced fewer than 5000 total TRB sequences were removed, so 188 HIV repertoires were analyzed. Among the approximately 200 retained HIV repertoires, some 59 were collected before ART initiation and more than 120 after ART initiation. Repertoires were downsampled to 5000 TRB nucleotide sequences, and summary statistics were averaged over 100 downsampling iterations. TRB sequences were retained for analysis only if CDR3 regions of at least seven amino acids were present. Diversity was measured with a Shannon entropy-derived clonality score and the Gini coefficient. In repertoire networks, the top 5000 CDR3 amino acid sequences were linked whenever an edit distance of one separated two sequences. GLIPH2 predicted antigen specificity groups and MHC restriction for TRB CDR3 amino acid sequences. To flag known CMV, EBV, HIV or tissue antigen associations, CDR3 amino acid sequences were matched against VDJdb and McPAS-TCR. Pre-ART, post-ART and control groups were compared with Wilcoxon signed-rank tests and Holm-Bonferroni correction. TCRdb's version of the immuneACCESS table is confined to in-frame rearrangements and falls short of the full clone set. An unresolved V gene accounts for under half of the shortfall where checked; the remainder is of unknown origin. D and trimming were read from the DNA, whereas the V and J calls and clone size are those reported in that table. Counted in this sample were some 18,000 clones; 87% of them appeared once. The ten biggest clones cover 3.5% to 5% of the sample.

This specimen was unsorted PBMCs, taken 2.1 years after starting antiretroviral therapy. The receptor's source is a man younger than 30 with HIV.

At the DNA level, the sequence is TGTGCCAGCAGCGTAAGTAGCGGGGGAGAGTCCTACGAGCAGTACTTC. Its coded protein is CASSVSSGGESYEQYF. The chain joins TRBV9 to TRBJ2-7; 9 bases in the junction line up with TRBD2. The germline V gene yields SGDLS for CDR1 and YYNGEE for CDR2. Trimming leaves V shorter by 1 base and J shorter by 1 base, with the junction holding 6 bases beyond the gene matches. The CDR3 covers 16 residues, taking in both the cysteine and the phenylalanine. Only the CDR3 DNA is retained, 48 bases long and in frame from the first base.